What follows are 18 T cell receptor beta chains derived from one specimen sequenced in a study of blood T cell repertoires in COVID-19. Measured with immunoSEQ multiplex PCR; TCRdb has only the in-frame clones, and not every one. Of approximately 100,000 clones in the sample, approximately 90% were seen once. Sequencing was done on a sample of peripheral blood. These TCRs come from a human donor with acute or convalescent COVID-19. The donor label of this sample is uncertain.

The rearrangement links TRBV28 to TRBJ1-4; no reliable D call. The length of the CDR3 is 14 residues. The germline V gene has CDR1 MDHEN and CDR2 SYDVKM. The V end lost 6 bases, the J end lost 8 bases, and 16 bases lay between the germline ends. CDR3 amino acids: CASRRLLVREKLFF. DNA for the CDR3: TGTGCCAGCAGGCGACTCCTGGTCCGGGAAAAACTGTTTTTT.

This clone was recorded once. The V gene is TRBV5-4, the J gene TRBJ1-3; 7 bases align to TRBD1. Germline loops: CDR1 SGHNT, CDR2 YYREEE (reference sequence). V shed 4 bases, J shed 3 bases, and the junction held 1 base outside the gene matches. The CDR3 has 13 residues. CDR3 sequence (DNA): TGTGCCAGCAGCCGGGACAGTGGAAACACCATATATTTT. Encoded protein: CASSRDSGNTIYF.

This chain connects TRBV5-5 to TRBJ1-1; D gene uncertain. The CDR3 contains 13 residues. Germline V gives CDR1 SGHKS, CDR2 YYEKEE (reference sequence). Trimming took 3 bases from V and 9 from J, leaving 15 bases between them. CDR3 sequence reads: CASSWNGEQKAFF. CDR3 nucleotides: TGTGCCAGCAGCTGGAACGGGGAGCAGAAAGCTTTCTTT. Drawing the rest from reference TRBV5-5 and TRBJ1-1, the complete variable domain is DAGVTQSPTHLIKTRGQQVTLRCSPISGHKSVSWYQQVLGQGPQFIFQYYEKEERGRGNFPDRFSARQFPNYSSELNVNALLLGDSALYLCASSWNGEQKAFFGQGTRLTVV.

The rearrangement joins TRBV20-1 to TRBJ2-5; the D is unclear. The V end was cut by 3 bases, the J end by 2 bases, with 4 bases between. The germline CDR1 and CDR2 sequences are DFQATT and SNEGSKA (reference sequence). This CDR3 has 11 amino acids. Here the CDR3 reads CSASTQETQYF. DNA for the CDR3: TGCAGTGCTAGTACACAAGAGACCCAGTACTTC.

CDR3 sequence (DNA): TGTGCCAGCGGGGGGAGGCAGGGAAGGACGCGGGAGACCCAGTACTTC. Translation gives CASGGRQGRTRETQYF. This chain uses TRBV2 with TRBJ2-5; tentatively, D is TRBD2 (6 bases). There are 16 residues in the CDR3. V was clipped by 8 bases and J by 5 bases, with 24 bases between them. The V gene's germline CDR1 is SNHLY and CDR2 FYNNEI.

The chain combines TRBV5-1 with TRBJ1-6, with 7 bases matching TRBD1. Germline CDR1 SGHRS, CDR2 YFSETQ. V gave up 4 bases and J gave up 7 bases; unmatched junction bases: 11. This CDR3 comprises 16 residues. The CDR3 reads CASSTSQGGPNSPLHF. CDR3 DNA: TGCGCCAGCAGCACTAGCCAGGGGGGACCCAATTCACCCCTCCACTTT.

This chain connects TRBV19 to TRBJ2-5; 7 bases map to TRBD1. Trimming at V came to 5 bases and at J to 5 bases, leaving 8 bases not matched to a gene. Per germline, CDR1 LNHDA and CDR2 SQIVND (reference sequence). There are 14 residues in the CDR3. CDR3 DNA: TGTGCCAGTAGTCCAGACAGGGTGGGGGAGACCCAGTACTTC. It encodes CASSPDRVGETQYF. Supplemented by reference TRBV19 and TRBJ2-5, the full variable domain reads DGGITQSPKYLFRKEGQNVTLSCEQNLNHDAMYWYRQDPGQGLRLIYYSQIVNDFQKGDIAEGYSVSREKKESFPLTVTSAQKNPTAFYLCASSPDRVGETQYFGPGTRLLVL.

V gene TRBV7-9 combines with J gene TRBJ2-7; 14 positions agree with TRBD2. Germline CDR1 reads SEHNR; CDR2 reads FQNEAQ (reference sequence). J was trimmed by 2 bases and V by 5 bases; bases with no gene match: 14. The CDR3 has 19 residues. The CDR3 spells CASSSDGTSGSRPPYEQYF. CDR3 coding DNA: TGTGCCAGCAGCAGCGACGGGACTAGCGGGAGTCGCCCCCCCTACGAGCAGTACTTC.

The chain employs TRBV28 and TRBJ2-5, with D possibly being TRBD2 (5 bases). Germline V CDR1 and CDR2: MDHEN, SYDVKM. The CDR3 loop spans 12 amino acids. Trimming removed 6 bases from V and 2 bases from J, with 7 bases in between. CDR3 sequence (DNA): TGTGCCAGCAGAACGGGGCAAGAGACCCAGTACTTC. Translated: CASRTGQETQYF.

The V and J genes are TRBV5-1 and TRBJ2-5; D is uncertain. V was clipped by 0 bases and J by 3 bases, with 6 bases between them. The CDR3 runs 13 residues. The V gene's germline CDR1 is SGHRS and CDR2 YFSETQ. CDR3 amino acids: CASSLAPEETQYF. CDR3 coding DNA: TGCGCCAGCAGCTTGGCACCAGAAGAGACCCAGTACTTC.

The chain couples TRBV4-3 to TRBJ2-1; tentatively, D is TRBD1 (5 bases). Trimming cost V 3 bases and J 9 bases, with 12 bases left between them. The CDR3 contains 13 residues. Germline lookup yields CDR1 LGHNA and CDR2 YSLEER. CDR3 loop: CASSQGPRVEQFF. The CDR3, as DNA: TGCGCCAGCAGCCAGGGGCCCAGGGTTGAGCAGTTCTTC.

The V gene is TRBV19, the J gene TRBJ2-7; 9 bases are shared with TRBD2. The CDR3 contains 17 residues. V trimming: 5 bases; J trimming: 1 base; junction bases outside the gene matches: 12. Germline V gene data show CDR1 as LNHDA and CDR2 as SQIVND (reference sequence). The CDR3 coding sequence is TGTGCCAGTAGTTCCGGGGGGCTAGCGGGATCTTCCTACGAGCAGTACTTC. As protein: CASSSGGLAGSSYEQYF.

In its sample, this clone was seen once. The chain joins TRBV6-2 or TRBV6-3 to TRBJ2-7, with 14 bases aligning to TRBD2. The CDR3 consists of 15 residues. Trimming cost V 3 bases and J 9 bases; bases outside gene matches: 7. Per germline, CDR1 MNHEY and CDR2 SVGEGT. CDR3 in amino acids: CASSYVGLAGEVQYF. The CDR3 DNA sequence: TGTGCCAGCAGTTATGTGGGACTAGCGGGAGAGGTGCAGTACTTC.

As concerns this clone: The junction does not match germline at one end; this may be a read error. The rearrangement uses TRBV7-2 and TRBJ1-1; TRBD1 is a possible D gene (6 bases). The CDR3 covers 14 residues. CDR1 and CDR2 from the germline V gene are SGHTA and FQGNSA. CDR3 DNA: TGTGCCAGCAGCTTATCTGGGCCGTTTACAGGGTCCCCCTTT. It encodes CASSLSGPFTGSPF.

V and J are TRBV15 and TRBJ1-5, with D hard to call. The V gene lost 0 bases and the J gene lost 4 bases, with 13 bases spanning the gap. The CDR3 has 16 residues. CDR1 is LNHNV, CDR2 YYDKDF, per germline (reference sequence). This chain's CDR3 is CATSRDAAAGNQPQHF. The CDR3 DNA reads TGTGCCACCAGCAGAGATGCCGCGGCCGGAAATCAGCCCCAGCATTTT.

This rearrangement joins TRBV3-1 (or the pseudogene TRBV3-2) to TRBJ2-7, with D maybe TRBD2 (6 bases). The CDR3 spans 15 residues. In germline, CDR1 is LGHDT, CDR2 YNNKEL (reference sequence). Between the trimmed V and J ends, which lost 2 bases and 1 base, there was a span of 12 bases. The chain's CDR3 is CASSQFAGMSYEQYF. The CDR3 DNA follows: TGTGCCAGCAGCCAATTCGCGGGGATGTCCTACGAGCAGTACTTC.

For the CDR3, the DNA is TGTGCCAGCAGTAAACAGGGGGCAACAGATACGCAGTATTTT. As protein: CASSKQGATDTQYF. The J gene is TRBJ2-3, the V gene TRBV14, with 9 bases aligning to TRBD1. V shed 6 bases, J shed 3 bases, and the junction held 4 bases outside the gene matches. The CDR3 runs 14 residues. Germline CDR1 is SGHDN and CDR2 is FVKESK.

This clone was found once. The chain recombines TRBV5-1 with TRBJ2-7; 7 bases are a match to TRBD1. The CDR3 is made up of 13 amino acids. CDR1 SGHRS and CDR2 YFSETQ come from the germline V gene. V lost 1 base, J lost 2 bases, and 0 bases stayed unmatched. The CDR3 loop reads CASSLRGPYEQYF. CDR3 DNA sequence: TGCGCCAGCAGCTTGAGGGGGCCCTACGAGCAGTACTTC.